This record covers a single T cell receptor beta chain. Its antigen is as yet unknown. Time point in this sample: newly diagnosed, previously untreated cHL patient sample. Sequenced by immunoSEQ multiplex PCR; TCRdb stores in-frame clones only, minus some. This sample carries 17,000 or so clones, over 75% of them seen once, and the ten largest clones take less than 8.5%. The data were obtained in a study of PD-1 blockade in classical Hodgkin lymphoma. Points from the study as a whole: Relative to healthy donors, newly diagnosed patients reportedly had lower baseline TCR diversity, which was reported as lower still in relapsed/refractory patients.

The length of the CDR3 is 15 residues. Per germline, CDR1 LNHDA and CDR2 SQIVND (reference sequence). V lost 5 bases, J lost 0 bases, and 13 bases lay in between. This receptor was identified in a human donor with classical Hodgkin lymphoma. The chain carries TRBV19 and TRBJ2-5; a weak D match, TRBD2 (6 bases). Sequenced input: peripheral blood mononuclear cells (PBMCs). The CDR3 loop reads CASSAPRDYQETQYF. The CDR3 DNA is TGTGCCAGTAGTGCCCCGCGGGACTACCAAGAGACCCAGTACTTC.